This entry concerns a single TCR beta chain. Its antigen is currently unknown. The TCRbeta library was prepared with unique molecular identifiers. TCRdb ran MiXCR on the PCR reads and lists one entry per CDR3 protein. The sample has fewer than 550,000 distinct CDR3 sequences, roughly 15% seen once. In germline, CDR1 is SEHNR, CDR2 FQNEAQ (reference sequence). This CDR3 has 14 residues. V was trimmed by 5 bases and J by 2 bases, leaving 11 bases between them. This sample is drawn from a study of T-cell reconstitution after alpha-beta-depleted transplantation in children. Regarding the study as a whole: At around two months after transplant, the alpha-beta T cells were reportedly derived from several hundred expanded clones that came from non-depleted graft cells.

The sample here was PBMCs, mostly from graft donor cells, taken 360 days after TCRalphabeta/CD19-depleted stem cell transplant. V and J are TRBV7-9 and TRBJ2-3; D is unclear. The receptor comes from a boy younger than two who had a stem cell transplant for Wiskott-Aldrich syndrome, so the T cells may come from the graft donor. The DNA for the CDR3 is TGTGCCAGCAGCCCCCGTTTGGACACAGATACGCAGTATTTT. Protein: CASSPRLDTDTQYF.